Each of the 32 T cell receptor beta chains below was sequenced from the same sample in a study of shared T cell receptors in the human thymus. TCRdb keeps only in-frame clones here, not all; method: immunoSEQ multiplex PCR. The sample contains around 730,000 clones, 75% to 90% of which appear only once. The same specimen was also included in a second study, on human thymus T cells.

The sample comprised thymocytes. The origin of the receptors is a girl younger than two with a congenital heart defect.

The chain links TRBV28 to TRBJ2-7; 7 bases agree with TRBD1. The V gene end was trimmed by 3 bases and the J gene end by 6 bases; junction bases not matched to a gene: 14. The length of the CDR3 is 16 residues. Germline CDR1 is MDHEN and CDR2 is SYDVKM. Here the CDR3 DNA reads TGTGCCAGCAGTTTCCCTCAACAGGGGTCTCCCTGCGAGCAGTACTTC. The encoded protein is CASSFPQQGSPCEQYF.

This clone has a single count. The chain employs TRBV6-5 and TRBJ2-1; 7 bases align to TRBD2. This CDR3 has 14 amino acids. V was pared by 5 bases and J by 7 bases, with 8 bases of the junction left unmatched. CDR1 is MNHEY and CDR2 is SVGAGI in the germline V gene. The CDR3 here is CASSQREGWNEQFF. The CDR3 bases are TGTGCCAGCAGTCAAAGGGAGGGATGGAATGAGCAGTTCTTC.

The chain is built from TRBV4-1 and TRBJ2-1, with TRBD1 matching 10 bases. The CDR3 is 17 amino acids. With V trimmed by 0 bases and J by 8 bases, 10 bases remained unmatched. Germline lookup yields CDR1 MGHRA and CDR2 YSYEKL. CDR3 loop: CASSQDPRQGAKDEQFF. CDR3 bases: TGCGCCAGCAGCCAAGATCCGAGACAGGGGGCGAAAGATGAGCAGTTCTTC.

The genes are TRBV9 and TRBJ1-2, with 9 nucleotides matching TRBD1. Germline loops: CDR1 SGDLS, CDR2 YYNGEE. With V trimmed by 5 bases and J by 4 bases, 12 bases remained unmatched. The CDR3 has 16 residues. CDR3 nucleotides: TGTGCCAGCAGTCAGAGACAGGGGGGCGTCTTCTATGGCTACACCTTC. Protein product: CASSQRQGGVFYGYTF.

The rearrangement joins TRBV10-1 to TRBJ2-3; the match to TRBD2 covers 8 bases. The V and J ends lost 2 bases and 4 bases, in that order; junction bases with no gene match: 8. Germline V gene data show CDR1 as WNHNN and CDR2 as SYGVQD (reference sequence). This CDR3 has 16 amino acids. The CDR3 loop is CASSERGGGLADTQYF. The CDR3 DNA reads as TGCGCCAGCAGTGAGAGGGGCGGGGGGTTGGCAGATACGCAGTATTTT.

CDR3 sequence: CASSIIGARTDTQYF. The CDR3 DNA sequence: TGTGCCAGTAGTATAATTGGGGCCCGCACAGATACGCAGTATTTT. The gene calls are TRBV19 and TRBJ2-3, with D maybe TRBD1 (5 bases). CDR3 size: 15 residues. The V gene's germline CDR1 is LNHDA and CDR2 SQIVND (reference sequence). V dropped 2 bases and J dropped 1 base, with 10 bases sitting between them.

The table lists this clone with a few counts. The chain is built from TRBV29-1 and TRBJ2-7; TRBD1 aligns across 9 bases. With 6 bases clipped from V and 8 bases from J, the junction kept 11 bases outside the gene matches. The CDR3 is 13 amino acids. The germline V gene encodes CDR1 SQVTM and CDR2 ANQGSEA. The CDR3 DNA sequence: TGCAGCGTGAGACAGGGGGAGGCGGAAAAGCAGTACTTC. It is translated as CSVRQGEAEKQYF.

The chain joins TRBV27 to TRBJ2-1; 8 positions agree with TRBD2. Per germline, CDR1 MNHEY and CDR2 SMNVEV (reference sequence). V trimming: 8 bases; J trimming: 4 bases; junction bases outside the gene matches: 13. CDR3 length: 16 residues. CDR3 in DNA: TGTGCCAGCCATCCCTCACAGCGGGGGAGGTACAATGAGCAGTTCTTC. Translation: CASHPSQRGRYNEQFF.

CDR3 amino acids: CASSQDAQGRTDTQYF. The CDR3 DNA follows: TGTGCCAGCAGCCAAGATGCGCAGGGGCGCACAGATACGCAGTATTTT. The chain couples TRBV4-2 to TRBJ2-3; weak D call: TRBD1 (6 bases). The CDR3 is made up of 16 amino acids. V lost 0 bases and J lost 1, with 11 bases in between. Looked up from germline, CDR1 is LGHNA and CDR2 is YNFKEQ.

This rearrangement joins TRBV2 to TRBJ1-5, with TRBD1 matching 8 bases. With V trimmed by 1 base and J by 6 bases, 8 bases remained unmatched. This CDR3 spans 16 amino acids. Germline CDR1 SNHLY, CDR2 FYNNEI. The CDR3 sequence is CASSEEAGQGFQPQHF. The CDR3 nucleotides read TGTGCCAGCAGTGAAGAGGCTGGACAGGGTTTTCAGCCCCAGCATTTT.

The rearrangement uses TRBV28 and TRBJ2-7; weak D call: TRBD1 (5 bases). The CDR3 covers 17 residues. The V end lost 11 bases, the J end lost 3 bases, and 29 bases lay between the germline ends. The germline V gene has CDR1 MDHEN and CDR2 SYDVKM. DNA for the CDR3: TGTGCCGCAACCCAGGGCCTGGCCCTTCCTCGTATCTACGAGCAGTACTTC. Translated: CAATQGLALPRIYEQYF.

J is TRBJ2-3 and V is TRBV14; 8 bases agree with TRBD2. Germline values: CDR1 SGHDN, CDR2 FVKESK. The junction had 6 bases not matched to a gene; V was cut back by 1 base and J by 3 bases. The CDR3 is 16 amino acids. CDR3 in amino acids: CASSQVAGGATDTQYF. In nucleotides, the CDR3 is TGTGCCAGCAGCCAAGTTGCCGGGGGGGCGACAGATACGCAGTATTTT.

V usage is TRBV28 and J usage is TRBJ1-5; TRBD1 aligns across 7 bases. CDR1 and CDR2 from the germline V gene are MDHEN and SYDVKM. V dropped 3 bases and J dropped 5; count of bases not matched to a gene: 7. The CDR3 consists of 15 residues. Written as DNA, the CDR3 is TGTGCCAGCAGTTTCGCGGACAGGCGGCATCAGCCCCAGCATTTT. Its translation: CASSFADRRHQPQHF.

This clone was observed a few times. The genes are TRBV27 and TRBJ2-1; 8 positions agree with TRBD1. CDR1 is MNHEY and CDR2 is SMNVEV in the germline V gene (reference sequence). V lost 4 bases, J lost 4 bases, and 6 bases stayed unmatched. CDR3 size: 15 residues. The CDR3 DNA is TGTGCCAGCAGTTACGGACAGGGTCGGTACAATGAGCAGTTCTTC. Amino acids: CASSYGQGRYNEQFF.

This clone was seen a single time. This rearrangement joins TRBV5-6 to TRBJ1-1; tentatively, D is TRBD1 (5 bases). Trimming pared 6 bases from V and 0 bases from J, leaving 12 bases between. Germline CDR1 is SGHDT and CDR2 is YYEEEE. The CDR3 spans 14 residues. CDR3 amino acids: CASNRQRMNTEAFF. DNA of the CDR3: TGTGCCAGCAACCGACAGAGAATGAACACTGAAGCTTTCTTT.

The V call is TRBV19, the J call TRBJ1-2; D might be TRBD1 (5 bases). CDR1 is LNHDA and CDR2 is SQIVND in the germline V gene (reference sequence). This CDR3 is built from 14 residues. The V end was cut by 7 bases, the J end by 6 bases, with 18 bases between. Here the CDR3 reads CASTPGEGWDGYTF. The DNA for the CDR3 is TGTGCCAGTACCCCCGGGGAGGGGTGGGATGGCTACACCTTC.

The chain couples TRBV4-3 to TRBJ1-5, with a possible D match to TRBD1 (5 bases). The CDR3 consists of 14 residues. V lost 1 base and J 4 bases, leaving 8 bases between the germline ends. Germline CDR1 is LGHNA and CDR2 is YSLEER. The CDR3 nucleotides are TGCGCCAGCAGCCAAGGGGAGGGGAATCAGCCCCAGCATTTT. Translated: CASSQGEGNQPQHF.

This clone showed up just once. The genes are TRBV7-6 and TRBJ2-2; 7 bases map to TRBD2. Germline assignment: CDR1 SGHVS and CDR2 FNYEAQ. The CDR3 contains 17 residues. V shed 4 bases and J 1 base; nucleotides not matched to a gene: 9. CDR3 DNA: TGTGCCAGCAGCTCCGGCGGCGGGGGAGAGAACACCGGGGAGCTGTTTTTT. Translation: CASSSGGGGENTGELFF.

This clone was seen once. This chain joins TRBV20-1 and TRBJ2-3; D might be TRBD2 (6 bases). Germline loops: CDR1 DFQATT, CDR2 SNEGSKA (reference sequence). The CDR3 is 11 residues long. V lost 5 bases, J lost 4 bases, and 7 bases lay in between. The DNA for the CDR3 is TGCAGTGCTTGCGGGGCAGATACGCAGTATTTT. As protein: CSACGADTQYF.

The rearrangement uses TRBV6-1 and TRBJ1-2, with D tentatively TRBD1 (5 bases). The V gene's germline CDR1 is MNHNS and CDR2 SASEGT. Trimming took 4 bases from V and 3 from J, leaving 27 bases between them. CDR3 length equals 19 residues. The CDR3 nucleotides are TGTGCCAGCAGTGTCTCGCATACAAAAAGAAAAAGGACATACTATGGCTACACCTTC. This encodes CASSVSHTKRKRTYYGYTF.

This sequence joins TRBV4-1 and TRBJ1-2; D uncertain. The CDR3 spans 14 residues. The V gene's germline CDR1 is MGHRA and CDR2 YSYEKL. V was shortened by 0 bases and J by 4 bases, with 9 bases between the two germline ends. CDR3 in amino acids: CASSQDAGCYGYTF. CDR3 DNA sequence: TGCGCCAGCAGCCAAGATGCAGGATGCTATGGCTACACCTTC.

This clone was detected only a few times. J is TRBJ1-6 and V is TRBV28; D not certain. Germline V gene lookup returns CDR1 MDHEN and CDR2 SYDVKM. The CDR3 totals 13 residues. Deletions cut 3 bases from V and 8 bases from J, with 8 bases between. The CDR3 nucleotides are TGTGCCAGCAGTTTGAAGCCCTATTCACCCCTCCACTTT. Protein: CASSLKPYSPLHF.

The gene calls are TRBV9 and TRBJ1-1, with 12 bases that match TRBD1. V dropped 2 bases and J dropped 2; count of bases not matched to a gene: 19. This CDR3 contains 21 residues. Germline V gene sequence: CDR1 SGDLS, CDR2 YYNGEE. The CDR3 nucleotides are TGTGCCAGCAGCGTGGGACAGGGGGCGATGGCCAGCAATAGAGGAAACACTGAAGCTTTCTTT. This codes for CASSVGQGAMASNRGNTEAFF.

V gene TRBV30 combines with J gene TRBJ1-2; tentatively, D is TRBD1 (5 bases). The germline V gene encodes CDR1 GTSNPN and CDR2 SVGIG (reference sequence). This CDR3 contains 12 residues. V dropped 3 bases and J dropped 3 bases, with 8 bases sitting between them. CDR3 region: CAWSLGDYGYTF. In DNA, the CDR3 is TGTGCCTGGAGCCTAGGGGACTATGGCTACACCTTC. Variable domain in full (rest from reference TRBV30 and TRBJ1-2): SQTIHQWPATLVQPVGSPLSLECTVEGTSNPNLYWYRQAAGRGLQLLFYSVGIGQISSEVPQNLSASRPQDRQFILSSKKLLLSDSGFYLCAWSLGDYGYTFGSGTRLTVV.

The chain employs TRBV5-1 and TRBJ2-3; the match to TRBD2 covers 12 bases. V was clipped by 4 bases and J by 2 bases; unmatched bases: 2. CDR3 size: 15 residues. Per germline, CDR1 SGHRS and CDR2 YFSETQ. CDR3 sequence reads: CASSRTSGATDTQYF. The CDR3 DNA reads TGCGCCAGCAGCAGGACTAGCGGGGCCACAGATACGCAGTATTTT.

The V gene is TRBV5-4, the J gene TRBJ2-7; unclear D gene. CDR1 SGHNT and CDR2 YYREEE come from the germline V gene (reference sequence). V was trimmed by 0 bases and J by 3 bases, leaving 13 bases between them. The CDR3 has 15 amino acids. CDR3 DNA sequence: TGTGCCAGCAGCTTGGGGAGTTTATCTTACTACGAGCAGTACTTC. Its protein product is CASSLGSLSYYEQYF.

The CDR3 loop reads CASSLASGGKNEQFF. The CDR3 bases are TGTGCCAGCAGTTTAGCTAGCGGGGGGAAGAATGAGCAGTTCTTC. The rearrangement joins TRBV28 to TRBJ2-1; 11 nucleotides agree with TRBD2. V shed 2 bases, J shed 7 bases, and the junction held 4 bases outside the gene matches. This CDR3 is 15 amino acids long. Germline-derived CDR1 and CDR2 are MDHEN and SYDVKM.

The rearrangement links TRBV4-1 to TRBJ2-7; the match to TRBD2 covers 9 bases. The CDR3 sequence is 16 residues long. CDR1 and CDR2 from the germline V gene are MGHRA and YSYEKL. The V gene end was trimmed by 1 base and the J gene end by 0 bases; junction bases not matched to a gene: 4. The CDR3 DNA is TGCGCCAGCAGCCAAGTAGCGGGGGCCTTCTCCTACGAGCAGTACTTC. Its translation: CASSQVAGAFSYEQYF.

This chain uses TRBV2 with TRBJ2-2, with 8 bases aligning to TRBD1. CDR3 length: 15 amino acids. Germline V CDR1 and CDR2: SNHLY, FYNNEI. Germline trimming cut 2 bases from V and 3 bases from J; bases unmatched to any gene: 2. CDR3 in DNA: TGTGCCAGCAGTGAAAAGACAGGGGACACCGGGGAGCTGTTTTTT. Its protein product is CASSEKTGDTGELFF.

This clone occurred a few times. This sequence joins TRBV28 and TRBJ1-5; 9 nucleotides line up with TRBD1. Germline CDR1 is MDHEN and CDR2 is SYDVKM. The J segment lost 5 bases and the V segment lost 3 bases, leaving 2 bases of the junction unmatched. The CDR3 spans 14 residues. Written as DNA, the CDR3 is TGTGCCAGCAGTTTGAGGACAGGGGATCAGCCCCAGCATTTT. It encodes CASSLRTGDQPQHF.

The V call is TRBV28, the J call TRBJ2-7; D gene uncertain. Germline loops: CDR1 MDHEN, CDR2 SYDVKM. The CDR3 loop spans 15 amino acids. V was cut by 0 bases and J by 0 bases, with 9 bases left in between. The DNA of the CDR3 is TGTGCCAGCAGTTTATGGTGGCGGAACTCCTACGAGCAGTACTTC. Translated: CASSLWWRNSYEQYF. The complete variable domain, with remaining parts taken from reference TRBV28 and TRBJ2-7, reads DVKVTQSSRYLVKRTGEKVFLECVQDMDHENMFWYRQDPGLGLRLIYFSYDVKMKEKGDIPEGYSVSREKKERFSLILESASTNQTSMYLCASSLWWRNSYEQYFGPGTRLTVT.

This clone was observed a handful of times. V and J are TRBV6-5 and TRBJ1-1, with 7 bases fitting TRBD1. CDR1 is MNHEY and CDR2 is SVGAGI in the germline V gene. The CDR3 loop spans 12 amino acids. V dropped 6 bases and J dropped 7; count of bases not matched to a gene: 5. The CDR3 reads CASSSDRIEAFF. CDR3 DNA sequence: TGTGCCAGCAGCTCGGACAGGATTGAAGCTTTCTTT.